This is a list of T cell receptor beta chains from one sample in a study of blood T cell repertoires in COVID-19. TCRdb's copy holds only in-frame clones and misses some; the assay was immunoSEQ multiplex PCR. The repertoire holds about 160,000 clones, with more than 70% as singletons. The sample comprised peripheral blood. The receptors stem from a woman aged 80 or over with active or convalescent COVID-19. Each CDR3 is given with its conserved first and last residue. Fields, in order: V gene, clone size, D gene, J gene, CDR3 DNA, CDR3 protein. A D gene is named only where the DNA matches it firmly. Clone size appears in some rows only: once, few, many, or a class for an expanded clone.

TRBV19	-	-	TRBJ2-7	TGTGCCAGTAGTACCTCAGGAGGACAGTGGTACGAGCAGTACTTC	CASSTSGGQWYEQYF
TRBV30	-	-	TRBJ2-3	TGTGCCTGGAGCCGAATAGTTGCGGGACTCTTCACAGATACGCAGTATTTT	CAWSRIVAGLFTDTQYF
TRBV27	few	TRBD1	TRBJ1-1	TGTGCCAGCAGTGTAAGACCGGGACAGTTGAACACTGAAGCTTTCTTT	CASSVRPGQLNTEAFF
TRBV19	-	-	TRBJ1-5	TGTGCCAGTTCTATTTTCACTCAGCCCCAGCATTTT	CASSIFTQPQHF
TRBV28	-	TRBD2	TRBJ2-1	TGTGCCAGCGCTGACTTGGCGGGAGCGAATGAGCAGTTCTTC	CASADLAGANEQFF
TRBV2	-	-	TRBJ2-4	TGTGCCAGCAGGGCTGTGACAGGAGCCAAAAACATTCAGTACTTC	CASRAVTGAKNIQYF
TRBV19	-	TRBD1	TRBJ1-2	TGTGCCAGTAGTATCCGGGACAGTACCTATGGCTACACCTTC	CASSIRDSTYGYTF
TRBV5-1	-	TRBD2	TRBJ2-1	TGCGCCAGCAGCGTAAGCGGGAGCTCCAACAATGAGCAGTTCTTC	CASSVSGSSNNEQFF
TRBV5-4	-	TRBD1	TRBJ1-2	TGTGCCAGCAGTATGCAGGGGGCCCGCTATGGCTACACCTTC	CASSMQGARYGYTF
TRBV29-1	few	-	TRBJ1-4	TGCAGCGCCACACAGGGTTCTAATGAAAAACTGTTTTTT	CSATQGSNEKLFF
TRBV7-9	-	TRBD1	TRBJ2-5	TGTGCCAGCAGCCCGGGACAGGAACAGACCCAGTACTTC	CASSPGQEQTQYF
TRBV4-1	-	-	TRBJ1-3	TGCGCCAGCAGCCAAGTGGAGGGAAACACCATATATTTT	CASSQVEGNTIYF
TRBV4-1	many	TRBD1	TRBJ2-7	TGCGCCAGCAGCCACCCTGGGGGACAGGGGGCTTACGAGCAGTACTTC	CASSHPGGQGAYEQYF
TRBV28	-	TRBD1	TRBJ1-2	TGTGCCAGCAGCGACGACAGGGGATCTGGCTACACCTTC	CASSDDRGSGYTF
TRBV6-5	few	-	TRBJ2-1	TGTGCCAGCAGTTACGCGGGTAGGCACAATGAGCAGTTCTTC	CASSYAGRHNEQFF
TRBV5-1	-	-	TRBJ2-7	TGCGCCAGCAGCCCTAACAGGGCTTACGAGCAGTACTTC	CASSPNRAYEQYF
TRBV3-1/TRBV3-2	-	TRBD1	TRBJ1-1	TGTGCCAGCAGGCAGACAGGGGGATGGACTGAAGCTTTCTTT	CASRQTGGWTEAFF
TRBV12-3/TRBV12-4	-	-	TRBJ2-1	TGTGCCAGCAGCGGATGGGGGGACAATGAGCAGTTCTTC	CASSGWGDNEQFF
TRBV5-1	-	TRBD1	TRBJ1-2	TGCGCCAGCAGCTTGAGGGCAGGGGGCGACTATGGCTACACCTTC	CASSLRAGGDYGYTF
TRBV6-2/TRBV6-3	many	-	TRBJ2-2	TGTGCCAGCAGTTCTGGCGGGGCGAACACCGGGGAGCTGTTTTTT	CASSSGGANTGELFF
TRBV5-1	-	TRBD2	TRBJ2-7	TGCGCCAGCAGTCCCGGGACTAGCGCTACCGAGCAGTACTTC	CASSPGTSATEQYF
TRBV5-1	once	-	TRBJ2-3	TGCGCCAGCAGCTTGGGTTCGAGCACAGATACGCAGTATTTT	CASSLGSSTDTQYF
TRBV28	once	TRBD1	TRBJ1-1	TGTGCCAGCAGTTCTATAGGGGACAGGAACACTGAAGCTTTCTTT	CASSSIGDRNTEAFF
TRBV19	-	-	TRBJ1-1	TGTGCCAGTAGTTTGGGCCATACGAACACTGAAGCTTTCTTT	CASSLGHTNTEAFF
TRBV5-1	-	-	TRBJ2-5	TGCGCCAGCAGCTTGGATGTTGGGCAGGAAGAGACCCAGTACTTC	CASSLDVGQEETQYF
TRBV30	-	-	TRBJ1-2	TGTGCCTGGAGTGAGGGAAGCGGAGGCTATGGCTACACCTTC	CAWSEGSGGYGYTF
TRBV30	-	-	TRBJ1-2	TGTGCCTGGTCCCAGAACTATGGCTACACCTTC	CAWSQNYGYTF
TRBV7-9	-	-	TRBJ1-6	TGTGCCAGCAGCTTAGCGATGTCCCAGGGGAATTCACCCCTCCACTTT	CASSLAMSQGNSPLHF
TRBV6-5	few	-	TRBJ1-5	TGTGCCAGCAGTTACGGGCGCAATCAGCCCCAGCATTTT	CASSYGRNQPQHF
TRBV30	-	-	TRBJ2-1	TGTGCCTGGACTCTACCCATTCCGGGGGAGCAGTTCTTC	CAWTLPIPGEQFF
TRBV28	-	-	TRBJ2-1	TGTGCCAGCAGCCACCCAACTAGAAACAATGAGCAGTTCTTC	CASSHPTRNNEQFF
TRBV5-4	-	-	TRBJ2-1	TGTGCCAGCAGCGCCCCCACTATTAACAATGAGCAGTTCTTC	CASSAPTINNEQFF
TRBV7-3	-	-	TRBJ1-3	TGTGCCAGCAGCTTAAGTCGGAGGGACACCATATATTTT	CASSLSRRDTIYF
TRBV11-2	-	-	TRBJ1-1	TGTGCCAGCAGCCTCACGGAGCGAACTGAAGCTTTCTTT	CASSLTERTEAFF
TRBV20-1	few	TRBD2	TRBJ2-5	TGCAGTGCTAGTCAAGCGGGAGCGCTGAAGACCCAGTACTTC	CSASQAGALKTQYF